Following are 14 T cell receptor beta chains from one sample sequenced in a study of post-analysis software for immune sequencing data. Study-level points and caveats: Higher frequency in patients than in controls was seen for about 5 TRBV segments, with TRBV5-6, TRBV5-1 and TRBV20-1 among them.

These receptors have no identified antigens. Carried by the TCR beta cDNA libraries were unique molecular identifiers. TCRdb itself ran the PCR reads through MiXCR, one entry per CDR3 protein. The data show some 800,000 distinct CDR3 sequences, 35% to 55% seen once. Sequences were obtained from blood. These receptors all come from a girl aged 5 to 17 with multiple sclerosis.

A remark on this clonotype: A read error is possible here, since a much larger clone lies one base away. The CDR3 does not end in the conserved phenylalanine or tryptophan, so this is likely a read error. This chain joins TRBV11-1 and TRBJ2-7; D not resolved. The germline CDR1 and CDR2 sequences are SGHAT and FQDESV (reference sequence). V lost 4 bases and J lost 2, with 15 bases in between. The CDR3 has 15 amino acids. The CDR3 DNA sequence: TGTGCCAGCAGCTCGAGCCGGACGAACCCCTACGAGCAGTACTCC. This translates into CASSSSRTNPYEQYS.

The CDR3 reads CASSLGVQGAGETQYF. Written as DNA, the CDR3 is TGTGCCAGCAGCTTAGGGGTACAGGGGGCGGGCGAGACCCAGTACTTC. The rearrangement uses TRBV7-2 and TRBJ2-5, with 9 bases matching TRBD1. The CDR3 spans 16 residues. J gave up 5 bases and V 1 base, and 8 bases lay outside the gene matches. Germline values: CDR1 SGHTA, CDR2 FQGNSA.

The chain carries TRBV29-1 and TRBJ2-5; no clear D. The CDR3 runs 12 residues. Germline V CDR1 and CDR2: SQVTM, ANQGSEA. Trimming took off 5 bases at V and 0 bases at J, with 7 bases between the two ends. CDR3 residues: CSVTVYQETQYF. CDR3 sequence (DNA): TGCAGCGTTACAGTGTACCAAGAGACCCAGTACTTC.

The V gene is TRBV6-2 or TRBV6-3, the J gene TRBJ2-1, with 11 bases that match TRBD2. Germline V gene sequence: CDR1 MNHEY, CDR2 SVGEGT. The CDR3 totals 16 residues. The J segment lost 8 bases and the V segment lost 2 bases, leaving 8 bases of the junction unmatched. The CDR3 DNA reads as TGTGCCAGCAGTTACCCCAGCCTAGCGGGAGGCTATGAGCAGTTCTTC. This translates into CASSYPSLAGGYEQFF.

This clonotype was observed many times. The chain is built from TRBV3-1 and TRBJ2-1; the D gene could be TRBD1 or TRBD2 (5 bases each). Per germline, CDR1 LGHDT and CDR2 YNNKEL (reference sequence). Trimming pared 0 bases from V and 5 bases from J, leaving 14 bases between. The CDR3 totals 16 residues. This CDR3 reads CASSQDPGTPHNEQFF. The CDR3, as DNA: TGTGCCAGCAGCCAAGATCCCGGGACGCCACACAATGAGCAGTTCTTC.

The chain couples TRBV12-5 to TRBJ2-1; TRBD2 aligns across 12 bases. Germline values: CDR1 LGHNT, CDR2 FRNRAP. The CDR3 runs to 18 residues. The V gene end was trimmed by 1 base and the J gene end by 1 base; junction bases not matched to a gene: 5. CDR3 nucleotides: TGTGCTAGTGGTTTGGGGAGACTAGCGGGGGAATCCTACAATGAGCAGTTCTTC. Amino acids: CASGLGRLAGESYNEQFF.

In its sample, this clonotype was seen many times. The genes are TRBV4-3 and TRBJ2-5; a weak D match, TRBD2 (5 bases). The V end lost 1 base, the J end lost 7 bases, and 10 bases lay between the germline ends. CDR1 is LGHNA and CDR2 is YSLEER in the germline V gene. The length of the CDR3 is 13 residues. The CDR3: CASSQGPEGTQYF. The CDR3 nucleotides are TGCGCCAGCAGCCAAGGGCCCGAGGGGACCCAGTACTTC.

This clonotype was seen a handful of times. The chain joins TRBV20-1 to TRBJ2-3; D remains unclear. Per the germline V gene, CDR1 is DFQATT and CDR2 is SNEGSKA (reference sequence). This CDR3 is 14 amino acids long. V was shortened by 5 bases and J by 4 bases, with 16 bases between the two germline ends. Here the CDR3 DNA reads TGCAGTGCTCCTCTTGGCGGTGTCGCAGATACGCAGTATTTT. Translating it yields CSAPLGGVADTQYF.

The chain has TRBV4-3 and TRBJ2-1; weak D call: TRBD1 (6 bases). CDR1 and CDR2 from the germline V gene are LGHNA and YSLEER. CDR3 length equals 14 residues. V was cut by 4 bases and J by 8 bases, with 15 bases left in between. The CDR3 sequence is CASSPGPGVDEQFF. CDR3 nucleotide sequence: TGCGCCAGCAGCCCGGGACCAGGGGTCGATGAGCAGTTCTTC.

This clonotype was observed a handful of times. A much more abundant neighbour one base away suggests this may be a read error. The chain is built from TRBV27 and TRBJ2-4; maybe TRBD2 (5 bases). V lost 3 bases and J 9 bases, leaving 12 bases between the germline ends. CDR1 MNHEY and CDR2 SMNVEV come from the germline V gene (reference sequence). The CDR3 covers 13 residues. CDR3 loop: CASSFGGWGIQYF. The CDR3 region has the DNA TGTGCCAGCAGTTTCGGCGGGTGGGGCATTCAGTACTTC.

The chain combines TRBV20-1 with TRBJ1-5, with D tentatively TRBD1 (5 bases). This CDR3 comprises 16 residues. V was cut by 0 bases and J by 2 bases, with 14 bases left in between. Germline V gene data show CDR1 as DFQATT and CDR2 as SNEGSKA (reference sequence). The CDR3 coding sequence is TGCAGTGCTAGAGAGGCAGGGCGAGGGGGCAATCAGCCCCAGCATTTT. Its translation is CSAREAGRGGNQPQHF.

This chain connects TRBV9 to TRBJ1-1; TRBD1 matches 8 bases. The CDR3 totals 15 residues. Germline assignment: CDR1 SGDLS and CDR2 YYNGEE. Unmatched junction bases numbered 10, after V lost 4 bases and J lost 5 bases. The CDR3, as DNA: TGTGCCAGCAGCTCCCTGACACAGGGGGTGACTGAAGCTTTCTTT. Translation gives CASSSLTQGVTEAFF.

The gene calls are TRBV7-8 and TRBJ2-5; 8 positions match TRBD1. The DNA end is a closer match to TRBJ2-7, so the J assignment may be wrong. The length of the CDR3 is 15 residues. Germline CDR1 and CDR2: SGHVS and FQNEAQ. CDR3 region: CASSLNRGITYEQYF. In DNA form, the CDR3 reads TGTGCCAGCAGCTTAAACAGGGGGATTACCTACGAGCAGTACTTC.

This clonotype was seen a few times. The J gene is TRBJ2-5, the V gene TRBV12-3 or TRBV12-4, with 7 bases identical to TRBD2. Judging by the DNA end, TRBJ2-7 fits better; the J call may be wrong. This CDR3 contains 13 residues. CDR3 DNA: TGTGCTAGAGCGGCTAGCGGAATTTACGAGCAGTACTTC. Translating gives CARAASGIYEQYF.